This TCR beta chain was recovered during a study of T cell responses to AZD1222 COVID-19 vaccine. The protocol was immunoSEQ multiplex PCR, while the TCRdb copy is restricted to in-frame clones and leaves out a portion. The table records about 140,000 clones, under 95% of them present only once. Comments on this clone: Antigen: not known.

This CDR3 has 15 residues. With 5 bases removed from V and 7 bases from J, the gap between germline ends came to 18 bases. Germline V lookup: CDR1 SGHAT, CDR2 FQNNGV. The study, taken as a whole, reports: Donor demographics were predominantly white British with a female majority; clonal diversity may be underestimated.

The starting material was peripheral blood, obtained 28 days after the second AZD1222 dose. The genes are TRBV11-2 and TRBJ2-1; D unclear. The TCR was taken from an adult who received the AZD1222 COVID-19 vaccine. The CDR3 sequence: CASSAFREVPNEQFF. In nucleotides, the CDR3 is TGTGCCAGCAGCGCCTTTAGAGAAGTGCCAAATGAGCAGTTCTTC. Combining the CDR3 with reference TRBV11-2 and TRBJ2-1 gives the whole variable domain EAGVAQSPRYKIIEKRQSVAFWCNPISGHATLYWYQQILGQGPKLLIQFQNNGVVDDSQLPKDRFSAERLKGVDSTLKIQPAKLEDSAVYLCASSAFREVPNEQFFGPGTRLTVL.